This T cell receptor beta chain was observed in a study of post-analysis software for immune sequencing data. Study-level findings and limits: Strong co-clustering by F measure was evident for samples that had been prepared in the same batch. When compared against controls, multiple sclerosis patients showed significantly lower normalized Chao1 diversity. Elevated frequency relative to controls characterized four or five TRBV segments in patients, TRBV5-6, TRBV5-1 and TRBV20-1 among them.

Unique molecular identifiers were present in the TCR beta cDNA libraries. TCRdb reprocessed the PCR reads with MiXCR, giving one entry per CDR3 protein. There are about 540,000 distinct CDR3 sequences in the sample; around a third occur only once, and about 5.6% lies in the top ten. The V end lost 4 bases, the J end lost 4 bases, and 17 bases lay between the germline ends. This CDR3 spans 15 amino acids. CDR1 and CDR2 (germline): MGHDK, SYGVNS. Worth noting for this clonotype: What it recognizes is unknown.

The sequencing sample was made of blood. This receptor was taken from a girl aged 2-17 years with multiple sclerosis. The J gene is TRBJ2-7, the V gene TRBV25-1; tentative D call: TRBD2 (6 bases). The CDR3 sequence: CASSGRRGGQYEQYF. The CDR3 DNA is TGTGCCAGCAGTGGCCGGAGGGGAGGTCAATACGAGCAGTACTTC.